The sequence of this TCR beta chain was determined in a study of PD-1 blockade in classical Hodgkin lymphoma. On this clone itself: Its antigen is as yet unknown.

Sequencing used immunoSEQ multiplex PCR; TCRdb keeps in-frame clones, though not all of them. The sample includes more than 12,000 clones, 90% to 95% of them seen just once. Study-wide findings and caveats: Possible causes of repertoire differences, disease activity or prior therapy, remain undefined. Newly diagnosed patients had baseline TCR diversity that was reportedly lower than that of healthy donors.

The time point here: newly diagnosed, previously untreated cHL patient sample. Magnetic depletion of non-target cells from thawed PBMCs yielded purified CD8+ T cells. PBMCs from untreated, newly diagnosed classical Hodgkin lymphoma were comparison samples. The sequence came from a human donor with classical Hodgkin lymphoma. The specimen sequenced was CD8+ T cells from blood.

CDR3 sequence (DNA): TGCGCCAGCAGCCAAGGGCGACAGGGGGCAGGCGAGCAGTACTTC. Translated, it gives CASSQGRQGAGEQYF. The chain employs TRBV4-1 and TRBJ2-7; TRBD1 agrees at 10 bases. The CDR3 consists of 15 residues. Unmatched junction bases numbered 6, after V lost 1 base and J lost 6 bases. Germline V lookup: CDR1 MGHRA, CDR2 YSYEKL.